This TCR beta chain was sequenced for a study of T cell responses to AZD1222 COVID-19 vaccine. About the research overall: Second doses that came at about 4 or about 12 weeks were put together. Whole-study findings and limits: Close to half of spike-specific TCRs reportedly recognize unmutated variant regions. The breadth and depth of Spike-specific TCRs increased once two AZD1222 doses had been given. Clonal diversity was possibly underestimated, and white British individuals and females predominated among donors.

CDR1 and CDR2 (germline): MNHEY, SVGEGT. This CDR3 has 14 residues. Trimming pared 2 bases from V and 4 bases from J, leaving 11 bases between. In regard to this clone: Its specificity is unknown.

Produced via immunoSEQ multiplex PCR; TCRdb's table is partial and in-frame only. Counted here are approximately 100,000 clones, roughly 89% occurring once; the ten biggest clones make up 16%. The source was peripheral blood, collected on day 0 of AZD1222 vaccination. The chain has TRBV6-2 or TRBV6-3 and TRBJ1-2; D is unresolved. This TCR derives from an adult in good health. CDR3 amino acids: CASSYAEAGYGYTF. CDR3 DNA sequence: TGTGCCAGCAGTTACGCTGAGGCTGGCTATGGCTACACCTTC.